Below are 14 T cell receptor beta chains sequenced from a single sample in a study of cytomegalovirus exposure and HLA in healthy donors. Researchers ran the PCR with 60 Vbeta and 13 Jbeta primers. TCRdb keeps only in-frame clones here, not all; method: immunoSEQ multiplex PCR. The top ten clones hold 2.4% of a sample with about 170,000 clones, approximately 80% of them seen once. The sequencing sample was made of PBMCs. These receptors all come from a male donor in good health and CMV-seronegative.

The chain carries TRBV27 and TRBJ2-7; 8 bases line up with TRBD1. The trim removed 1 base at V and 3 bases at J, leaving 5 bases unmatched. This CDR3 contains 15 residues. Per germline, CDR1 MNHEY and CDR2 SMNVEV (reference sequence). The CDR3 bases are TGTGCCAGCAGTTTATACAGGGGGTCCCTCTACGAGCAGTACTTC. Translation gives CASSLYRGSLYEQYF.

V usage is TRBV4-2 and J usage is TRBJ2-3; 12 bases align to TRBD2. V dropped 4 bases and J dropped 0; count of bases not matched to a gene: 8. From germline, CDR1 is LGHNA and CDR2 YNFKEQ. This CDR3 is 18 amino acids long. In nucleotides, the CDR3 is TGTGCCAGCAGCCGACTCGGACTAGCGGGGCCAAGCACAGATACGCAGTATTTT. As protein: CASSRLGLAGPSTDTQYF.

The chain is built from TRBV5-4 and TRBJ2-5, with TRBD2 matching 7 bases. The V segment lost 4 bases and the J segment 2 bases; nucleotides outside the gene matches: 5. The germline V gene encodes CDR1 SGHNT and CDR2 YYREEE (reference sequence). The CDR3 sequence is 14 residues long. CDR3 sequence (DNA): TGTGCCAGCAGCACGTGGGGAGGGCAAGAGACCCAGTACTTC. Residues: CASSTWGGQETQYF.

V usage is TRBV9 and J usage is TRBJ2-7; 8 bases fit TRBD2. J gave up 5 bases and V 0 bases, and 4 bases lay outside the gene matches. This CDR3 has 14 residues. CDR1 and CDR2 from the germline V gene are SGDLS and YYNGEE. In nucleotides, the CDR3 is TGTGCCAGCAGCGTAGGAGCGGGGGCGAACGAGCAGTACTTC. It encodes CASSVGAGANEQYF.

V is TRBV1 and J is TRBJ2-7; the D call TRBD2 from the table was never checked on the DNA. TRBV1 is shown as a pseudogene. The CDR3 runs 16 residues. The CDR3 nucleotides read TGCACCAGCAGGACGGGGGCGAGGACTAGCGAATACGAGCAGTACTTC. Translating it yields CTSRTGARTSEYEQYF.

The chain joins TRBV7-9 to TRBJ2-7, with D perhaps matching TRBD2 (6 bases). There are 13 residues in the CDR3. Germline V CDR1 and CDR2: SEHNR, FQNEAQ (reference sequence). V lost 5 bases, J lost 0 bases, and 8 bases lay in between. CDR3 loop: CASSPGGSYEQYF. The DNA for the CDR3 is TGTGCCAGCAGCCCCGGGGGCTCCTACGAGCAGTACTTC. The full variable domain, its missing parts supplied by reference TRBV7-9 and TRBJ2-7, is DTGVSQNPRHKITKRGQNVTFRCDPISEHNRLYWYRQTLGQGPEFLTYFQNEAQLEKSRLLSDRFSAERPKGSFSTLEIQRTEQGDSAMYLCASSPGGSYEQYFGPGTRLTVT.

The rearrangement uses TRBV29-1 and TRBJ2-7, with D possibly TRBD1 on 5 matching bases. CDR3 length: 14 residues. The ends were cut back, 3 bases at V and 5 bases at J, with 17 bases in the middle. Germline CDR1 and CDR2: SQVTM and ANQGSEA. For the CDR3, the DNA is TGCAGCGTTGAGACCGGTAGGGGTCGGAACGAGCAGTACTTC. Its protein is CSVETGRGRNEQYF.

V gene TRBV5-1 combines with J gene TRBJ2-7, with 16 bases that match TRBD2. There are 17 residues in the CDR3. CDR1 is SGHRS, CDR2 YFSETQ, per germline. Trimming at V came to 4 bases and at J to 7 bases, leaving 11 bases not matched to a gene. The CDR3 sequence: CASSPLGTSGRGWEQYF. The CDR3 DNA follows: TGCGCCAGCAGCCCCCTAGGGACTAGCGGGAGGGGTTGGGAGCAGTACTTC.

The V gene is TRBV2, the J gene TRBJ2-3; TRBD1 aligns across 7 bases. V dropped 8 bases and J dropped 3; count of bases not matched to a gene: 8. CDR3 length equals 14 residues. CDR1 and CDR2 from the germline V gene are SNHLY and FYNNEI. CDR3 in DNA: TGTGCCAGCGCATGGGACAGTCGAACAGATACGCAGTATTTT. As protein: CASAWDSRTDTQYF.

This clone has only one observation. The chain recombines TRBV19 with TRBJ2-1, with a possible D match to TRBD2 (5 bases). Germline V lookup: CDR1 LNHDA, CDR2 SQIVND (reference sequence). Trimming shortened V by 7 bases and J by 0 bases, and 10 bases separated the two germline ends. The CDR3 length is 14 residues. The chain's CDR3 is CASMAGHSYNEQFF. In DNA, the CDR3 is TGTGCCAGTATGGCGGGCCACTCCTACAATGAGCAGTTCTTC.

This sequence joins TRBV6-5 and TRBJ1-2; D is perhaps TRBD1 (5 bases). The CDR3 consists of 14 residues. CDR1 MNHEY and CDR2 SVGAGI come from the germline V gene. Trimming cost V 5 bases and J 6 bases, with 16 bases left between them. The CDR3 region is CASSVVQGGDGYTF. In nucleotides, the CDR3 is TGTGCCAGCAGTGTTGTGCAGGGAGGGGATGGCTACACCTTC.

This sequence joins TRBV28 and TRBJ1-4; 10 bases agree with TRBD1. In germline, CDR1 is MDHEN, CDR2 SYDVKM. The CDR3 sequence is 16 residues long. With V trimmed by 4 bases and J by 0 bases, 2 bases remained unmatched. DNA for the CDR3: TGTGCCAGCAGTTCCGGACAGGGGGCAACTAATGAAAAACTGTTTTTT. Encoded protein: CASSSGQGATNEKLFF.

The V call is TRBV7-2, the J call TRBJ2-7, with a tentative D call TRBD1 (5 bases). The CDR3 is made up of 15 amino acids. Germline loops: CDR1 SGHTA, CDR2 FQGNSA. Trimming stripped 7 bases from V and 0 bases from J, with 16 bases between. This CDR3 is CASTWQGTSSYEQYF. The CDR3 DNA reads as TGTGCCAGCACATGGCAGGGTACCAGCTCCTACGAGCAGTACTTC. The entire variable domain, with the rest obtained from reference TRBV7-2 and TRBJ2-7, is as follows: GAGVSQSPSNKVTEKGKDVELRCDPISGHTALYWYRQSLGQGLEFLIYFQGNSAPDKSGLPSDRFSAERTGGSVSTLTIQRTQQEDSAVYLCASTWQGTSSYEQYFGPGTRLTVT.

DNA for the CDR3: TGCGCCAGCAGCGAGAAAGAGACCCAGTACTTC. It is translated as CASSEKETQYF. J is TRBJ2-5 and V is TRBV5-1; D gene uncertain. CDR1 is SGHRS and CDR2 is YFSETQ in the germline V gene. The CDR3 is 11 amino acids. V gave up 4 bases and J gave up 3 bases, with 4 bases separating them.